The source of this TCR beta chain is a study of shared clonotypes between healthy human individuals. Study observations and caveats: Shared across a few donors were around 5% of the naive CD4 clonotypes.

The run depth of the assay was deep. Method: immunoSEQ multiplex PCR; TCRdb's copy keeps in-frame clones and lacks some. This table holds about 1.1 million clones, around 77% found once. V was clipped by 5 bases and J by 3 bases, with 17 bases between them. CDR1 MDHEN and CDR2 SYDVKM come from the germline V gene. The CDR3 is 15 residues long. From CD4+ cells came CD45RA+ naive and CD45RA-negative memory subsets. Concerning this clone: Antigen specificity is unknown.

Material: memory CD4+ T cells from PBMCs. As for subset: CD45RA-negative fraction. The receptor's source is a man younger than 35 in good health. Some clones in this sample may be carry-over from other donors' samples. J is TRBJ2-7 and V is TRBV28; D unclear. The CDR3 sequence: CASSPPTPTYYEQYF. The CDR3 DNA reads as TGTGCCAGCAGTCCCCCTACACCCACTTACTACGAGCAGTACTTC.